One sample yielded the 21 T cell receptor beta chains listed below, sequenced in a study of T cells in Graves' hyperthyroidism and ophthalmopathy. Regions amplified from RNA transcripts were the TCR beta CDR3 regions. A set of HTBI primers served as the primers for a first-round RT-PCR of the TCR CDR3. A single record per CDR3 protein comes from TCRdb applying MiXCR to the multiplex PCR reads. This sample has some 490,000 distinct CDR3 sequences, with 22% found just once. Sequencing used blood. These receptor sequences come from a woman between 65 and 79 years old with Graves' ophthalmopathy.

A note on this clonotype: At one end the junction does not follow the germline gene, possibly because of a read error. Here the CDR3 reads CASSAAGTSGGSLIF. The CDR3, as DNA: TGTGCCAGCAGTGCAGCCGGGACTAGCGGGGGGAGTTTGATTTTT. This chain uses TRBV28 with TRBJ2-2, with 15 positions matching TRBD2. This CDR3 is 15 amino acids long. Germline V gene data show CDR1 as MDHEN and CDR2 as SYDVKM.

This clonotype showed up many times. The V gene is TRBV3-1, the J gene TRBJ1-1; D uncertain. Trimming cost V 0 bases and J 1 base, with 12 bases left between them. The germline CDR1 and CDR2 sequences are LGHDT and YNNKEL (reference sequence). The CDR3 spans 16 residues. The DNA of the CDR3 is TGTGCCAGCAGCCAAGATCCCGGGGTAGAGAACACTGAAGCTTTCTTT. This encodes CASSQDPGVENTEAFF.

There are a few counts of this clonotype. The gene calls are TRBV15 and TRBJ2-7, with TRBD2 matching over 14 bases. CDR3 length: 15 amino acids. Trimming at V came to 3 bases and at J to 9 bases, leaving 7 bases not matched to a gene. The germline CDR1 and CDR2 sequences are LNHNV and YYDKDF (reference sequence). The CDR3 DNA is TGTGCCACCAGCAGTCGACTAGCGGGAGGGTCTAGGCAGTACTTC. The encoded protein is CATSSRLAGGSRQYF.

The rearrangement uses TRBV6-5 and TRBJ2-6; D unresolved. The germline V and J ends were trimmed by 2 bases and 3 bases, with 8 bases remaining between them. Per the germline V gene, CDR1 is MNHEY and CDR2 is SVGAGI. The CDR3 is made up of 15 amino acids. The CDR3 spells CASSYAISGANVLTF. The CDR3 coding sequence is TGTGCCAGCAGTTACGCTATAAGTGGGGCCAACGTCCTGACTTTC.

The chain combines TRBV4-2 with TRBJ2-7; D might be TRBD1 (6 bases). Germline V gene sequence: CDR1 LGHNA, CDR2 YNFKEQ. The CDR3 length is 12 residues. V shed 7 bases and J shed 7 bases, with 14 bases lying between them. CDR3 protein: CASNKGVGEQYF. CDR3 DNA sequence: TGTGCCAGCAACAAGGGGGTTGGAGAGCAGTACTTC.

The J gene is TRBJ2-5, the V gene TRBV29-1; D possibly matches TRBD1 or TRBD2 (5 bases each). Germline values: CDR1 SQVTM, CDR2 ANQGSEA. Trimming left V 5 bases short and J 5 bases short, with 15 bases between. The CDR3 is 13 residues long. For the CDR3, the DNA is TGCAGCGTTCTCCCGAGGGGTCGGGAGACCCAGTACTTC. Amino acids: CSVLPRGRETQYF.

This clonotype appeared many times. The rearrangement links TRBV28 to TRBJ1-1; 8 positions agree with TRBD1. V dropped 7 bases and J dropped 4; count of bases not matched to a gene: 8. Germline CDR1 is MDHEN and CDR2 is SYDVKM. There are 14 residues in the CDR3. In nucleotides, the CDR3 is TGTGCCAGCACGTTCCAGGGGGCTAGCACTGAAGCTTTCTTT. Protein sequence: CASTFQGASTEAFF.

This clonotype occurred a few times. This chain uses TRBV2 with TRBJ2-6, with a weak D call TRBD2 (5 bases). This CDR3 is 15 amino acids long. Trimming cost V 4 bases and J 3 bases, with 10 bases left between them. CDR1 is SNHLY and CDR2 is FYNNEI in the germline V gene. The CDR3 reads CASSGFGSGANVLTF. Here the CDR3 DNA reads TGTGCCAGCAGTGGATTTGGGAGTGGGGCCAACGTCCTGACTTTC. Combining the CDR3 with reference TRBV2 and TRBJ2-6 gives the whole variable domain EPEVTQTPSHQVTQMGQEVILRCVPISNHLYFYWYRQILGQKVEFLVSFYNNEISEKSEIFDDQFSVERPDGSNFTLKIRSTKLEDSAMYFCASSGFGSGANVLTFGAGSRLTVL.

This clonotype has a handful of counts. The genes are TRBV5-8 and TRBJ1-1; D gene unclear. The ends were cut back, 0 bases at V and 5 bases at J, with 8 bases in the middle. Germline lookup yields CDR1 SGHTS and CDR2 YDEGEE. This CDR3 has 13 residues. The CDR3 sequence: CASSLEGRTEAFF. CDR3 DNA sequence: TGTGCCAGCAGCTTGGAGGGAAGGACTGAAGCTTTCTTT.

This clonotype was recorded a few times. V usage is TRBV28 and J usage is TRBJ2-4; 10 nucleotides match TRBD2. The CDR3 loop spans 15 amino acids. V was clipped by 4 bases and J by 8 bases; unmatched bases: 8. Germline V CDR1 and CDR2: MDHEN, SYDVKM. CDR3 in DNA: TGTGCCAGCAGTTCACCTAGCGGGAGCATATACATTCAGTACTTC. Its translation: CASSSPSGSIYIQYF.

Only a few counts were recorded for this clonotype. The chain has TRBV5-1 and TRBJ1-1, with D possibly matching TRBD1 (6 bases). Germline V CDR1 and CDR2: SGHRS, YFSETQ. The CDR3 totals 14 residues. Trimming took 0 bases from V and 6 from J, leaving 12 bases between them. CDR3 bases: TGCGCCAGCAGCTTGGGTGGGACACTGTCTGAAGCTTTCTTT. Translating gives CASSLGGTLSEAFF.

V gene TRBV7-9 combines with J gene TRBJ1-1; 7 positions agree with TRBD1. The length of the CDR3 is 18 residues. The germline CDR1 and CDR2 sequences are SEHNR and FQNEAQ (reference sequence). J was trimmed by 3 bases and V by 3 bases; bases with no gene match: 16. The CDR3 DNA is TGTGCCAGCAGCTTGGGGGCCGGGACAGAGGGCCCTCACACTGAAGCTTTCTTT. It specifies CASSLGAGTEGPHTEAFF.

The chain carries TRBV6-2 or TRBV6-3 and TRBJ2-7, with 14 bases matching TRBD2. CDR3 size: 16 residues. From germline, CDR1 is MNHEY and CDR2 SVGEGT. The V gene end was trimmed by 6 bases and the J gene end by 4 bases; junction bases not matched to a gene: 8. The CDR3 DNA sequence: TGTGCCAGCAGCCGCCACGGGACTAGCGGGAGTTACGAGCAGTACTTC. Encoded protein: CASSRHGTSGSYEQYF.

This chain links TRBV15 with TRBJ1-3, with 7 bases aligning to TRBD1. The CDR3 is 16 residues long. With 5 bases clipped from V and 0 bases from J, the junction kept 7 bases outside the gene matches. CDR1 and CDR2 (germline): LNHNV, YYDKDF (reference sequence). As DNA, the CDR3 is TGTGCCACCAGCGCGTACAGGGGCCTCTCTGGAAACACCATATATTTT. Protein sequence: CATSAYRGLSGNTIYF. The full variable domain, in which reference TRBV15 and TRBJ1-3 provide the parts outside the CDR3, is DAMVIQNPRYQVTQFGKPVTLSCSQTLNHNVMYWYQQKSSQAPKLLFHYYDKDFNNEADTPDNFQSRRPNTSFCFLDIRSPGLGDTAMYLCATSAYRGLSGNTIYFGEGSWLTVV.

V and J are TRBV7-9 and TRBJ2-1; D is possibly TRBD2 (6 bases). Trimming shortened V by 5 bases and J by 4 bases, and 15 bases separated the two germline ends. There are 15 residues in the CDR3. Germline loops: CDR1 SEHNR, CDR2 FQNEAQ (reference sequence). CDR3 residues: CASSQGRGLYNEQFF. The CDR3 DNA follows: TGTGCCAGCAGCCAGGGACGGGGACTTTACAATGAGCAGTTCTTC.

V is TRBV2 and J is TRBJ2-5; 9 bases line up with TRBD2. Germline loops: CDR1 SNHLY, CDR2 FYNNEI. The CDR3 spans 14 residues. Trimming cost V 6 bases and J 10 bases; bases outside gene matches: 12. CDR3 in DNA: TGTGCCAGCAGGCCAGCTGCAAGCGGGGGGAACCAGTACTTC. It encodes CASRPAASGGNQYF.

The chain links TRBV10-2 to TRBJ2-7, with D possibly TRBD2 on 6 matching bases. The germline V gene has CDR1 WSHSY and CDR2 SAAADI. Trimming cost V 7 bases and J 7 bases, with 17 bases left between them. This CDR3 contains 13 residues. The CDR3 sequence: CASTRDFRGEQYF. In DNA form, the CDR3 reads TGCGCCAGCACTCGGGACTTCCGGGGGGAGCAGTACTTC.

This clonotype was counted only a few times. V usage is TRBV10-3 and J usage is TRBJ2-5, with D perhaps assigned TRBD1 or TRBD2 (6 bases each). Between the trimmed V and J ends, which lost 4 bases and 4 bases, there was a span of 13 bases. This CDR3 has 14 amino acids. Germline V gene sequence: CDR1 ENHRY, CDR2 SYGVKD. The CDR3 DNA is TGTGCCATCAGTGTAGGGGGGAAGCGAGAGACCCAGTACTTC. Its translation is CAISVGGKRETQYF.

CDR3 amino acids: CASSSRESGVPYEQYF. The CDR3 region has the DNA TGCGCCAGCAGCTCCCGGGAAAGCGGGGTACCCTACGAGCAGTACTTC. V is TRBV5-1 and J is TRBJ2-7, with TRBD2 identical over 7 bases. CDR1 and CDR2 from the germline V gene are SGHRS and YFSETQ. The CDR3 sequence is 16 residues long. Losses at the gene ends were 3 bases for V and 2 bases for J; bases not matched to a gene: 11.

The genes are TRBV29-1 and TRBJ1-1; D may be TRBD1 (5 bases). V lost 7 bases, J lost 3 bases, and 15 bases lay in between. Germline loops: CDR1 SQVTM, CDR2 ANQGSEA. The CDR3 is 13 residues long. As DNA, the CDR3 is TGCAGCGGCACGGCCGCAGGGTACACTGAAGCTTTCTTT. This sequence encodes CSGTAAGYTEAFF. Together with reference TRBV29-1 and TRBJ1-1, the CDR3 gives the full variable domain: SAVISQKPSRDICQRGTSLTIQCQVDSQVTMMFWYRQQPGQSLTLIATANQGSEATYESGFVIDKFPISRPNLTFSTLTVSNMSPEDSSIYLCSGTAAGYTEAFFGQGTRLTVV.

The chain uses TRBV3-1 and TRBJ2-2; D uncertain. CDR1 is LGHDT, CDR2 YNNKEL, per germline (reference sequence). This CDR3 is built from 14 residues. V was clipped by 2 bases and J by 3 bases, with 7 bases between them. The CDR3: CASSQRGHTGELFF. For the CDR3, the DNA is TGTGCCAGCAGCCAACGAGGACACACCGGGGAGCTGTTTTTT.